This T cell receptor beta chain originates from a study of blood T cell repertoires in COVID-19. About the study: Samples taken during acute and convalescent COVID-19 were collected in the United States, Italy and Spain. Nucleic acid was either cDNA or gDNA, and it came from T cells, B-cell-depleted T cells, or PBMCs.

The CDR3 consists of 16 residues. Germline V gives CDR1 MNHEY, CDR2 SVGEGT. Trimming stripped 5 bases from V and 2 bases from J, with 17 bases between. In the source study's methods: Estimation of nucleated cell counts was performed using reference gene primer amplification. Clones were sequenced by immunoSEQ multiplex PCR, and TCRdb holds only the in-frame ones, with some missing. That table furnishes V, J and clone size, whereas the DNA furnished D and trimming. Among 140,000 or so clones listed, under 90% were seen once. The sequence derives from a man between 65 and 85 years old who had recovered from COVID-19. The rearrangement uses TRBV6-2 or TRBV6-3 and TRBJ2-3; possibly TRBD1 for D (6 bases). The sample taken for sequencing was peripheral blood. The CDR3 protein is CASSPAPGATTDTQYF. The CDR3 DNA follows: TGTGCCAGCAGTCCCGCCCCAGGGGCCACCACAGATACGCAGTATTTT.